These 8 T cell receptor beta chains were sequenced from one sample in a study of cytomegalovirus exposure and HLA in healthy donors. Libraries were prepared by immunoSEQ multiplex PCR; TCRdb keeps only in-frame clonotypes and omits some of them. The sample has about 360,000 clones, 86% seen once. The sequenced sample consisted of PBMCs. These TCRs come from a woman between 18 and 29 years old in good health and CMV-seronegative.

The chain joins TRBV5-1 to TRBJ2-5; the D gene is possibly TRBD1 (5 bases). The CDR3 sequence is 15 residues long. The V end was cut by 6 bases, the J end by 0 bases, with 15 bases between. Germline values: CDR1 SGHRS, CDR2 YFSETQ. CDR3 sequence (DNA): TGCGCCAGCACACAATCCAGGGCGTACCAAGAGACCCAGTACTTC. Its protein product is CASTQSRAYQETQYF.

V is TRBV28 and J is TRBJ1-2, with TRBD1 matching 8 bases. Looked up from germline, CDR1 is MDHEN and CDR2 is SYDVKM. The V gene end was trimmed by 1 base and the J gene end by 3 bases; junction bases not matched to a gene: 10. The CDR3 covers 17 residues. For the CDR3, the DNA is TGTGCCAGCAGTTTATATGTACCGGACAGGGAATACTATGGCTACACCTTC. This encodes CASSLYVPDREYYGYTF.

This rearrangement joins TRBV2 to TRBJ1-1; D possibly corresponds to TRBD1 (5 bases). Germline loops: CDR1 SNHLY, CDR2 FYNNEI. Trimming left V 6 bases short and J 7 bases short, with 15 bases between. CDR3 length: 13 amino acids. In nucleotides, the CDR3 is TGTGCCAGCAGGGGGCGCGGAAGCTATGAAGCTTTCTTT. Its translation is CASRGRGSYEAFF.

This chain joins TRBV18 and TRBJ1-1; a possible D gene is TRBD1 (6 bases). CDR1 and CDR2 from the germline V gene are KGHSH and LQKENI. Trimming removed 3 bases from V and 2 bases from J, with 13 bases in between. This CDR3 is built from 15 residues. CDR3 amino acids: CASSPFLGGNTEAFF. DNA of the CDR3: TGTGCCAGCTCACCTTTTTTAGGGGGTAACACTGAAGCTTTCTTT.

The gene calls are TRBV30 and TRBJ1-6; no clear D. V shed 2 bases and J shed 0 bases, with 8 bases lying between them. Germline CDR1 GTSNPN, CDR2 SVGIG (reference sequence). CDR3 size: 15 residues. The CDR3 protein is CAWSLGGSYNSPLHF. The CDR3 coding sequence is TGTGCCTGGAGTCTGGGAGGCTCCTATAATTCACCCCTCCACTTT.

V usage is TRBV6-5 and J usage is TRBJ1-2; D call uncertain. Germline CDR1 is MNHEY and CDR2 is SVGAGI. Deletions cut 4 bases from V and 8 bases from J, with 11 bases between. The CDR3 loop spans 12 amino acids. CDR3 in amino acids: CASSSYRSGYTF. The DNA for the CDR3 is TGTGCCAGCAGTTCGTATCGGAGCGGCTACACCTTC.

This clone showed up just once. J is TRBJ1-2 and V is TRBV5-1; 7 bases line up with TRBD1. Germline V gene data show CDR1 as SGHRS and CDR2 as YFSETQ. The V segment lost 4 bases and the J segment 6 bases; nucleotides outside the gene matches: 6. The CDR3 contains 13 residues. DNA of the CDR3: TGCGCCAGCAGCCCCCAGGGGGTTGATGGCTACACCTTC. As protein: CASSPQGVDGYTF.

V gene TRBV2 combines with J gene TRBJ1-6, with a weak D call TRBD1 (5 bases). Germline V lookup: CDR1 SNHLY, CDR2 FYNNEI. This CDR3 contains 18 residues. The V end lost 3 bases, the J end lost 0 bases, and 15 bases lay between the germline ends. For the CDR3, the DNA is TGTGCCAGCAGTGACCAGGGCCGGTTTAGCTCCTATAATTCACCCCTCCACTTT. Encoded protein: CASSDQGRFSSYNSPLHF. The full variable domain, with the rest looked up from reference TRBV2 and TRBJ1-6, is EPEVTQTPSHQVTQMGQEVILRCVPISNHLYFYWYRQILGQKVEFLVSFYNNEISEKSEIFDDQFSVERPDGSNFTLKIRSTKLEDSAMYFCASSDQGRFSSYNSPLHFGNGTRLTVT.